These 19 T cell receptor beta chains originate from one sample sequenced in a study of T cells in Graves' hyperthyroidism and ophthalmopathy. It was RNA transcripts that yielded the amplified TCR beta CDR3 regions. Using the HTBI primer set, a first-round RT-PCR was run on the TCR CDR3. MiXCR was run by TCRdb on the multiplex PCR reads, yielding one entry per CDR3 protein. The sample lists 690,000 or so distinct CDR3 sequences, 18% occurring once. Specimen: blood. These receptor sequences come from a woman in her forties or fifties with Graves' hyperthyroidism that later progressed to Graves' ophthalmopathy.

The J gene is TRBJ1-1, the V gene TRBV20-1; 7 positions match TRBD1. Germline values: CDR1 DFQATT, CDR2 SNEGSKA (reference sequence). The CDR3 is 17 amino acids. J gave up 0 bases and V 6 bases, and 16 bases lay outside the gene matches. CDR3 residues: CSALGGRGATMNTEAFF. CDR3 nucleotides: TGCAGTGCGCTAGGGGGCAGGGGGGCTACCATGAACACTGAAGCTTTCTTT.

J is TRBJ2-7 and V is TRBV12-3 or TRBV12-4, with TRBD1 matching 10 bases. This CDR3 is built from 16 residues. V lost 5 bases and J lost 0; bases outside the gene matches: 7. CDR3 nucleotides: TGTGCCAGCAGTGTGAGACAGGGGGCGAACTCCTACGAGCAGTACTTC. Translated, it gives CASSVRQGANSYEQYF.

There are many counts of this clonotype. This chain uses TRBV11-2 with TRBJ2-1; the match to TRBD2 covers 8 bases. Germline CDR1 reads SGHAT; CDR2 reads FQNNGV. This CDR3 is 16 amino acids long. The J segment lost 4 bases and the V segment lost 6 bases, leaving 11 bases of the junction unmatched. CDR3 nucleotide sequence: TGTGCCAGCAGTAATTGGGCGGGGGGCCTGTACAATGAGCAGTTCTTC. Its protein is CASSNWAGGLYNEQFF.

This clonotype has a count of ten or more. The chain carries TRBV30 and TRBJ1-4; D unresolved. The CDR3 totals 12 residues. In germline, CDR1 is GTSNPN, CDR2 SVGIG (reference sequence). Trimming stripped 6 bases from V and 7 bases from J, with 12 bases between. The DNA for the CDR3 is TGTGCCTGCACAACGGGAACTGAAAAACTGTTTTTT. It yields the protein CACTTGTEKLFF.

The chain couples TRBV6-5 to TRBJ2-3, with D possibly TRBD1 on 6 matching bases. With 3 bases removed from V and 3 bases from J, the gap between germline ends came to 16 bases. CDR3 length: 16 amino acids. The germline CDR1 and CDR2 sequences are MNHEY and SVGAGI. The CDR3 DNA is TGTGCCAGCAGTTATGACAGGACCATTGGAACAGATACGCAGTATTTT. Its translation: CASSYDRTIGTDTQYF.

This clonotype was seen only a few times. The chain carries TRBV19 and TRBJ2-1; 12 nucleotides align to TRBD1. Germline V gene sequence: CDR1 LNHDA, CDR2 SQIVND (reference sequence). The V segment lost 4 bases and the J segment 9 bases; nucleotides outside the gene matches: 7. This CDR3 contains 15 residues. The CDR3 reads CASSRPGQGAGEQFF. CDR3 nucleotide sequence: TGTGCCAGTAGTAGACCGGGACAGGGGGCCGGTGAGCAGTTCTTC. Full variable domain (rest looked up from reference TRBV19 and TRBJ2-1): DGGITQSPKYLFRKEGQNVTLSCEQNLNHDAMYWYRQDPGQGLRLIYYSQIVNDFQKGDIAEGYSVSREKKESFPLTVTSAQKNPTAFYLCASSRPGQGAGEQFFGPGTRLTVL.

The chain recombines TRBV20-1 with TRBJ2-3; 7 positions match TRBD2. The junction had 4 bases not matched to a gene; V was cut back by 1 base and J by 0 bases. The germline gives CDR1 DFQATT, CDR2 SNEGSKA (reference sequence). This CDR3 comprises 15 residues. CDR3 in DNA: TGCAGTGCTAGAGGGGCTAGCGGCAGCACAGATACGCAGTATTTT. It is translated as CSARGASGSTDTQYF.

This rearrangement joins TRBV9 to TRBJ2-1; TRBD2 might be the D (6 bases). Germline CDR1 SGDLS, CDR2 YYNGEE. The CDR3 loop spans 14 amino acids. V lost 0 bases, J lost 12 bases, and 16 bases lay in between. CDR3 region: CASSVDRAGSRQFF. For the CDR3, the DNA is TGTGCCAGCAGCGTAGATAGGGCGGGGTCACGGCAGTTCTTC.

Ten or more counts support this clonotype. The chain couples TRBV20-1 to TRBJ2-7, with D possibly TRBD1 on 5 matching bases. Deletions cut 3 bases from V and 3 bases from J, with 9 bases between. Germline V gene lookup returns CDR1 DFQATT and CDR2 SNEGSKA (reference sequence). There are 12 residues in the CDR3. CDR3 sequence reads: CSASQGFYEQYF. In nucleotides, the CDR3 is TGCAGTGCTAGCCAGGGTTTCTACGAGCAGTACTTC.

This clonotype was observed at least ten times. The CDR3 region is CASSVEGGGYEQYF. The CDR3 DNA reads TGTGCCAGCAGCGTAGAGGGAGGTGGCTACGAGCAGTACTTC. This chain joins TRBV9 and TRBJ2-7; D may be TRBD2 (6 bases). V was shortened by 0 bases and J by 3 bases, with 10 bases between the two germline ends. This CDR3 has 14 amino acids. Germline lookup yields CDR1 SGDLS and CDR2 YYNGEE.

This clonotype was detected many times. Here the CDR3 DNA reads TGTGCCAGCAGTCCAAACCTCCGGACAGGGATCACAGATACGCAGTATTTT. This sequence encodes CASSPNLRTGITDTQYF. The gene calls are TRBV28 and TRBJ2-3, with 8 nucleotides matching TRBD1. Germline CDR1 and CDR2: MDHEN and SYDVKM. V dropped 5 bases and J dropped 2; count of bases not matched to a gene: 12. The CDR3 sequence is 17 residues long.

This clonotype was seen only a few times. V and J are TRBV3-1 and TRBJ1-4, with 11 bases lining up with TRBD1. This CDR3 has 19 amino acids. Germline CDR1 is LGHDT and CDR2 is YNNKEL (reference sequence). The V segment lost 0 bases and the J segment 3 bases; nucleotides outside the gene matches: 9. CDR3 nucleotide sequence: TGTGCCAGCAGCCAAGATCTTTGGACAGGGGGCCAGGCTAATGAAAAACTGTTTTTT. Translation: CASSQDLWTGGQANEKLFF.

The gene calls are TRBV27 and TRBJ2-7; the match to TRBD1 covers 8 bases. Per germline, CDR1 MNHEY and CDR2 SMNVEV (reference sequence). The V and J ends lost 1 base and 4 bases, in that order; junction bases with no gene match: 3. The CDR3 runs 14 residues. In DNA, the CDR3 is TGTGCCAGCAGTTTATTGACAGGGGCGTACGAGCAGTACTTC. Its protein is CASSLLTGAYEQYF.

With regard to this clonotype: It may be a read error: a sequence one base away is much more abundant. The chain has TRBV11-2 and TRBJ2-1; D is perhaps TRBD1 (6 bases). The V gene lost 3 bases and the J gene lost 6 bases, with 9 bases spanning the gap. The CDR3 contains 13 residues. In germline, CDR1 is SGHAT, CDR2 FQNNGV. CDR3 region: CASSFGTLNEQFF. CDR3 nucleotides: TGTGCCAGCAGCTTCGGGACACTCAATGAGCAGTTCTTC. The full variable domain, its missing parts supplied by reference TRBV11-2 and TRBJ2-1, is EAGVAQSPRYKIIEKRQSVAFWCNPISGHATLYWYQQILGQGPKLLIQFQNNGVVDDSQLPKDRFSAERLKGVDSTLKIQPAKLEDSAVYLCASSFGTLNEQFFGPGTRLTVL.

CDR3 DNA sequence: TGCAGCGTTCCACTCTACAATGAGCAGTTCTTC. Residues: CSVPLYNEQFF. The chain is built from TRBV29-1 and TRBJ2-1; D unresolved. This CDR3 comprises 11 residues. Trimming took 5 bases from V and 3 from J, leaving 5 bases between them. Germline CDR1 reads SQVTM; CDR2 reads ANQGSEA.

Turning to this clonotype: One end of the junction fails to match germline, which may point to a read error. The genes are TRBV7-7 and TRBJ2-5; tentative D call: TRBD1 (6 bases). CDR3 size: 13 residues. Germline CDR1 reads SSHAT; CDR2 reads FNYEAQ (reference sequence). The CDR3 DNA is TGTGCTAGCAGGGGAGCGGTGCAAGAGACCCAGTACTTC. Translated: CASRGAVQETQYF.

In DNA, the CDR3 is TGTGCCAGCAGCCGACAGGGACGGTCCGGGGAGCTGTTTTTT. Encoded protein: CASSRQGRSGELFF. The chain recombines TRBV7-3 with TRBJ2-2, with TRBD1 identical over 7 bases. Germline assignment: CDR1 SGHTA and CDR2 FQGTGA. This CDR3 is built from 14 residues. With 5 bases clipped from V and 6 bases from J, the junction kept 6 bases outside the gene matches.

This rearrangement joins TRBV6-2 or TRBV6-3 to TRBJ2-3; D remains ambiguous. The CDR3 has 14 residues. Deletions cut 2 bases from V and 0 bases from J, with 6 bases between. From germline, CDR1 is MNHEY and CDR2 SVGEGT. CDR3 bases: TGTGCCAGCAGTTACAAAACTAGCACAGATACGCAGTATTTT. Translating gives CASSYKTSTDTQYF.

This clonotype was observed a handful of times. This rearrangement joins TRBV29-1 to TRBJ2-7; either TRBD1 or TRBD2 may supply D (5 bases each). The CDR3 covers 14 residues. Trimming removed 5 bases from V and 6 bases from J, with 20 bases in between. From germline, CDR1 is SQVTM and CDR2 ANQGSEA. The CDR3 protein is CSVRGQRIQAEQYF. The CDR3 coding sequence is TGCAGCGTTCGAGGGCAGCGAATACAGGCCGAGCAGTACTTC.